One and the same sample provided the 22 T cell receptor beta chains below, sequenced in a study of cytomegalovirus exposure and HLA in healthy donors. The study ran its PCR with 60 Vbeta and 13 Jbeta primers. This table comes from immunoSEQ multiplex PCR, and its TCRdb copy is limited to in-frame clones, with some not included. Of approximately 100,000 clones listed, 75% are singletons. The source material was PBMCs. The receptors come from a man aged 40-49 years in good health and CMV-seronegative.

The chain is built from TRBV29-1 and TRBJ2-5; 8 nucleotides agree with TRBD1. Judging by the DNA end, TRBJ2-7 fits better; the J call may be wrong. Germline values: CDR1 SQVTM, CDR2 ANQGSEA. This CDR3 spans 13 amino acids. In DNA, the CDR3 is TGCAGCGTCGGACGTGACAGGGGAGGCGAGCAGTACTTC. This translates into CSVGRDRGGEQYF.

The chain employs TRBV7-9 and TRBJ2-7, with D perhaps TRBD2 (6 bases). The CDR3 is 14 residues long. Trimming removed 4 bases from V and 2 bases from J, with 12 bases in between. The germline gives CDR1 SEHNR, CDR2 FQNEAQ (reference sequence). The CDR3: CASSSPGDTYEQYF. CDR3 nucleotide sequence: TGTGCCAGCAGCTCCCCGGGAGATACCTACGAGCAGTACTTC.

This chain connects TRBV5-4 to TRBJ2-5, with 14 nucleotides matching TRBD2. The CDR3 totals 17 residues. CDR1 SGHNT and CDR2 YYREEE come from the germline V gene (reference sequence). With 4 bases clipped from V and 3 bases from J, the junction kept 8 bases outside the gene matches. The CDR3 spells CASSRPTSGGAEETQYF. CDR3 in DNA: TGTGCCAGCAGCCGCCCGACTAGCGGGGGGGCTGAAGAGACCCAGTACTTC.

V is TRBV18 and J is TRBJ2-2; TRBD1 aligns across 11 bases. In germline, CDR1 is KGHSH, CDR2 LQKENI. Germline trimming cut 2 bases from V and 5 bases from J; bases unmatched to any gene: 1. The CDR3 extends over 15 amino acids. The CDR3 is CASSPGTGGTGELFF. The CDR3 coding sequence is TGTGCCAGCTCACCAGGGACAGGGGGAACCGGGGAGCTGTTTTTT. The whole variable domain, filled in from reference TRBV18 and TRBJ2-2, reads NAGVMQNPRHLVRRRGQEARLRCSPMKGHSHVYWYRQLPEEGLKFMVYLQKENIIDESGMPKERFSAEFPKEGPSILRIQQVVRGDSAAYFCASSPGTGGTGELFFGEGSRLTVL.

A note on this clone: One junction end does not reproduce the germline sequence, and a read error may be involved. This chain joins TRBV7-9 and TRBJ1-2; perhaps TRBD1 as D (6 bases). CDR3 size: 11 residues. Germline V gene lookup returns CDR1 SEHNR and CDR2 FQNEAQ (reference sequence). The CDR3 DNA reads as TGTTCCAGCAGCTTAGAGTGGGGACACTACTTC. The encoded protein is CSSSLEWGHYF.

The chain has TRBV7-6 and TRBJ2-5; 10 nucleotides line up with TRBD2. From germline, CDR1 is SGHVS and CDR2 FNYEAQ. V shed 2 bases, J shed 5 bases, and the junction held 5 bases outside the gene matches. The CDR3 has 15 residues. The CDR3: CASSLISGGSETQYF. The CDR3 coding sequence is TGTGCCAGCAGCTTAATTAGCGGGGGGTCGGAGACCCAGTACTTC.

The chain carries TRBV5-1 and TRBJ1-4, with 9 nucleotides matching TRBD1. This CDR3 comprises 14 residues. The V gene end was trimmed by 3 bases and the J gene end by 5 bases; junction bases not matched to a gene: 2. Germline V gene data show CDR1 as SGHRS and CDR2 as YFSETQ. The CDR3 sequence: CASSSGTGNEKLFF. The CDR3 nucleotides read TGCGCCAGCAGCTCCGGGACAGGGAATGAAAAACTGTTTTTT. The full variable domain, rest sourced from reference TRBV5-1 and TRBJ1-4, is KAGVTQTPRYLIKTRGQQVTLSCSPISGHRSVSWYQQTPGQGLQFLFEYFSETQRNKGNFPGRFSGRQFSNSRSEMNVSTLELGDSALYLCASSSGTGNEKLFFGSGTQLSVL.

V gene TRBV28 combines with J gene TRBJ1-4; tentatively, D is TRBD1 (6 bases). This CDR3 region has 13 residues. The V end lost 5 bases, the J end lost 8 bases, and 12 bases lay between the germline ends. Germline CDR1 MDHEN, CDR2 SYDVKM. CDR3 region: CASSRGGDEKLFF. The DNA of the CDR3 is TGTGCCAGCAGTCGTGGGGGCGACGAAAAACTGTTTTTT.

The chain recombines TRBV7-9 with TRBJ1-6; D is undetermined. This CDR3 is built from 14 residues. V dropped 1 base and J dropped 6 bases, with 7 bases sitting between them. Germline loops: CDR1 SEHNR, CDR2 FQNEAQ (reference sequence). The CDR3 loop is CASSLVPVNSPLHF. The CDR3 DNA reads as TGTGCCAGCAGCTTAGTCCCGGTTAATTCACCCCTCCACTTT.

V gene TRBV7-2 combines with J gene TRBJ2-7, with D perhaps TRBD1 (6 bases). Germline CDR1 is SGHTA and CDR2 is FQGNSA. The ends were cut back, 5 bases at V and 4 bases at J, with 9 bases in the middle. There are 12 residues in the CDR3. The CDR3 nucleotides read TGTGCCAGCAGCCCGACAGGTTACGAGCAGTACTTC. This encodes CASSPTGYEQYF.

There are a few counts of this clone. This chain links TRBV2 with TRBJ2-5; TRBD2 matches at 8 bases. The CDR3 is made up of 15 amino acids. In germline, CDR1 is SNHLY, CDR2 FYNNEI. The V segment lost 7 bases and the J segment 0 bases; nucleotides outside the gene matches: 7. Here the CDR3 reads CASKSGGSYQETQYF. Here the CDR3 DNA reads TGTGCCAGCAAAAGCGGGGGTTCGTACCAAGAGACCCAGTACTTC.

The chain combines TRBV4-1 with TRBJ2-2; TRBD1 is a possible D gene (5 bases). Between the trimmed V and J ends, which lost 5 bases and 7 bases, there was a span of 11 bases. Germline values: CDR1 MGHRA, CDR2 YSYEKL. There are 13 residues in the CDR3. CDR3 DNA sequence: TGCGCCAGCAGCTCTCAGGGCATCGGGGAGCTGTTTTTT. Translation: CASSSQGIGELFF.

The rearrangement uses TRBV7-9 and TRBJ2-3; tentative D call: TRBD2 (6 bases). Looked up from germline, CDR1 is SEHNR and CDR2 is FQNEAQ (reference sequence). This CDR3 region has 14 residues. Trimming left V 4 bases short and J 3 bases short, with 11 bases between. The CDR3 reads CASSSRRGTDTQYF. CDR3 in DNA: TGTGCCAGCAGCTCTAGGAGGGGTACAGATACGCAGTATTTT.

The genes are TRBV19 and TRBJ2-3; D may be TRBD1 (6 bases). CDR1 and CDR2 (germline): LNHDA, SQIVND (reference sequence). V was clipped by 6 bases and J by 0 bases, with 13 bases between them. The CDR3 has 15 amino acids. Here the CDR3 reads CASRLQGYSTDTQYF. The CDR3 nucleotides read TGTGCCAGTAGGTTGCAGGGGTATAGCACAGATACGCAGTATTTT.

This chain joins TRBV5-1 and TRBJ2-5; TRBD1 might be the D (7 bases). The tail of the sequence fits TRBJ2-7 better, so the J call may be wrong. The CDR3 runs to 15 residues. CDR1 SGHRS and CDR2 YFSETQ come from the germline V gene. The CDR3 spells CASSQGGTGTYEQYF. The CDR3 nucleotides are TGCGCCAGCAGCCAGGGGGGTACAGGAACCTACGAGCAGTACTTC.

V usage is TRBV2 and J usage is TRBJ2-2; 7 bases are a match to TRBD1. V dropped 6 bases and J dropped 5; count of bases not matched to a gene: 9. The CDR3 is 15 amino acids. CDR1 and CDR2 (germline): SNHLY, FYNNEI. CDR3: CASRAVVRGTGELFF. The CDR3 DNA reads TGTGCCAGCAGGGCGGTTGTCAGGGGGACCGGGGAGCTGTTTTTT.

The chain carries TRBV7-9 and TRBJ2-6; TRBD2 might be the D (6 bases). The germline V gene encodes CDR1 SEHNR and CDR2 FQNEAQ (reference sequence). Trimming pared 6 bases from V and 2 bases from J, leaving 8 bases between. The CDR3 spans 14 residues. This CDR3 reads CASSGTAGANVLTF. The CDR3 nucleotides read TGTGCCAGCAGTGGGACTGCTGGGGCCAACGTCCTGACTTTC.

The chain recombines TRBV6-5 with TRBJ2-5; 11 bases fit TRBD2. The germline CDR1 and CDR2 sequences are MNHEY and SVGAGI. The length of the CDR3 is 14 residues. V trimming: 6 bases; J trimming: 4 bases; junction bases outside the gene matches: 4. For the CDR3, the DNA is TGTGCCAGCAGGGTTAGCGGGGGGGGAGAGACCCAGTACTTC. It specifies CASRVSGGGETQYF.

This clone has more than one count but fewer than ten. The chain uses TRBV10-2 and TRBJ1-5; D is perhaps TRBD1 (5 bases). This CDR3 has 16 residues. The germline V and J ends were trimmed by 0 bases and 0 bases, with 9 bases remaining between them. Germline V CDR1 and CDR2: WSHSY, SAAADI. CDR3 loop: CASSESGGVSNQPQHF. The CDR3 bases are TGCGCCAGCAGTGAGTCGGGGGGGGTTAGCAATCAGCCCCAGCATTTT.

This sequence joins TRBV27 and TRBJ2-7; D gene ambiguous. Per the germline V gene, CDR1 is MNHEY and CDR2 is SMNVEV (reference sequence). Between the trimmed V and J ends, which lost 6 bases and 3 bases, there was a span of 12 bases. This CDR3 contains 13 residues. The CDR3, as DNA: TGTGCCAGCAGAGCGTCAGTGAACTACGAGCAGTACTTC. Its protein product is CASRASVNYEQYF.

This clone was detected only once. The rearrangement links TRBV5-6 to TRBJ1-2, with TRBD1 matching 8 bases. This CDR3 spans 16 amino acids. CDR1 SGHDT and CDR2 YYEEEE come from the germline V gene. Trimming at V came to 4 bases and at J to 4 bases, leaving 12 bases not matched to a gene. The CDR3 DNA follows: TGTGCCAGCAGCCTAATGGGAACAGGGGGATCCTATGGCTACACCTTC. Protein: CASSLMGTGGSYGYTF.

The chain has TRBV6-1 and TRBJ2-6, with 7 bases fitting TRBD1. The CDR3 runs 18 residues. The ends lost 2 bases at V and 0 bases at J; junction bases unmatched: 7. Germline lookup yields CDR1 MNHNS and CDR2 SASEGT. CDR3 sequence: CASSELGQGVSGANVLTF. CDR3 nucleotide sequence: TGTGCCAGCAGTGAACTAGGGCAGGGGGTCTCTGGGGCCAACGTCCTGACTTTC.